This T cell receptor (beta chain) was retrieved from a study of blood T cell repertoires in COVID-19. This table comes from immunoSEQ multiplex PCR, and its TCRdb copy is limited to in-frame clones, with some not included. The sample has about 290,000 clones, nearly 90% seen once. The V gene lost 0 bases and the J gene lost 7 bases, with 9 bases spanning the gap. Germline CDR1 reads LGHDT; CDR2 reads YNNKEL (reference sequence). This CDR3 has 13 amino acids. Specimen: peripheral blood. This sequence originates from a woman in her 30s with COVID-19, enrolled during active disease. V is TRBV3-1 (or the pseudogene TRBV3-2) and J is TRBJ1-2; D uncertain. The CDR3 sequence: CASSQDGRRGYTF. The DNA of the CDR3 is TGTGCCAGCAGCCAAGATGGCAGGCGTGGCTACACCTTC.